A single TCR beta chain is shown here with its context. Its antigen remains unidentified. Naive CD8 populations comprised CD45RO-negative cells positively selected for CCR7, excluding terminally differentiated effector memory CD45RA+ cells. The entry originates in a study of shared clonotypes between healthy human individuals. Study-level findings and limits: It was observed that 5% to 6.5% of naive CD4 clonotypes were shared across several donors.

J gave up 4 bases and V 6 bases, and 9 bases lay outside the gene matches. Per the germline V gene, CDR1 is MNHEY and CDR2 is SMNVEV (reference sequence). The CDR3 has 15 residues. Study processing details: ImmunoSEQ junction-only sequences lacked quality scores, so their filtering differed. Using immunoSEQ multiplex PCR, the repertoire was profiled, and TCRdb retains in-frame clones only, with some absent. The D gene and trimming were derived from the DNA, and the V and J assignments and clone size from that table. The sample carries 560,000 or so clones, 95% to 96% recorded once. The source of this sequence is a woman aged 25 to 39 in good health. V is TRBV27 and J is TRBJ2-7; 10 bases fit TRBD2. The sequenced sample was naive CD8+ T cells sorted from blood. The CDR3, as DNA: TGTGCCAGCAGACCAGTAGGGACTAGCGCTTACGAGCAGTACTTC. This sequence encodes CASRPVGTSAYEQYF.